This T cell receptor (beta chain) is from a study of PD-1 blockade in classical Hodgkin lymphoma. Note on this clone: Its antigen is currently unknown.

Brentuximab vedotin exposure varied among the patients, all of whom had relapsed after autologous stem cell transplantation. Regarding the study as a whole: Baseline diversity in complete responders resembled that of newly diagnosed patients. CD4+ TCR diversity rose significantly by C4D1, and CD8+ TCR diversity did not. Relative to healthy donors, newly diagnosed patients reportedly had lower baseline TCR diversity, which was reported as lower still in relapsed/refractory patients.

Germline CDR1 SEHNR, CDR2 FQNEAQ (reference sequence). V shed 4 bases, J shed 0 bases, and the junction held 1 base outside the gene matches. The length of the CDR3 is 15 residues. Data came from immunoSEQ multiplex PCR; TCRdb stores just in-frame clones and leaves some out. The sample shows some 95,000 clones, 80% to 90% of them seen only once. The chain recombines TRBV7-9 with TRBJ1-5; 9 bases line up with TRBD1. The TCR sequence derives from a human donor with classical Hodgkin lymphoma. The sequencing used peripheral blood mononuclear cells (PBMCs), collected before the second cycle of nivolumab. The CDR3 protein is CASSWGQGSNQPQHF. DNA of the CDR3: TGTGCCAGCAGCTGGGGACAGGGTAGCAATCAGCCCCAGCATTTT. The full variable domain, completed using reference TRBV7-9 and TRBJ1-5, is DTGVSQNPRHKITKRGQNVTFRCDPISEHNRLYWYRQTLGQGPEFLTYFQNEAQLEKSRLLSDRFSAERPKGSFSTLEIQRTEQGDSAMYLCASSWGQGSNQPQHFGDGTRLSIL.